A single sample is the source of the 25 T cell receptor beta chains below, sequenced in a study of shared clonotypes between healthy human individuals. The data were produced by immunoSEQ multiplex PCR, yet TCRdb's version contains in-frame clones alone and is incomplete. The sample has a few hundred thousand clones; around 76% are singletons. The specimen was PBMCs. The receptors originated from a woman between 40 and 50 years old in good health. Some clones in this sample may be carry-over from other donors' samples.

Ten or more counts support this clone. Other DNA sequences in this sample translate to the same CDR3. V gene TRBV30 combines with J gene TRBJ1-6; no reliable D call. The V gene's germline CDR1 is GTSNPN and CDR2 SVGIG (reference sequence). The germline V and J ends were trimmed by 3 bases and 7 bases, with 13 bases remaining between them. The CDR3 has 14 residues. The CDR3 protein is CAWRIGTPNSPLHF. The CDR3 bases are TGTGCCTGGAGGATCGGAACACCGAATTCACCCCTCCACTTT.

V is TRBV2 and J is TRBJ2-3; D uncertain. Trimming took off 6 bases at V and 0 bases at J, with 13 bases between the two ends. The CDR3 runs to 15 residues. Germline V gene lookup returns CDR1 SNHLY and CDR2 FYNNEI. The CDR3 here is CASRFRGSSTDTQYF. The CDR3 nucleotides read TGTGCCAGCAGGTTCCGCGGATCTAGCACAGATACGCAGTATTTT.

This clone was observed a handful of times. The V call is TRBV6-1, the J call TRBJ1-6; no reliable D call. Trimming removed 2 bases at V and 9 bases at J, with 14 bases between. Germline assignment: CDR1 MNHNS and CDR2 SASEGT. The CDR3 extends over 15 amino acids. This CDR3 reads CASSERSAGSSPLHF. CDR3 nucleotide sequence: TGTGCCAGCAGTGAAAGATCAGCCGGGAGTTCACCCCTCCACTTT.

This chain uses TRBV13 with TRBJ1-4; perhaps TRBD1 as D (5 bases). Trimming stripped 5 bases from V and 8 bases from J, with 18 bases between. CDR3 length: 15 amino acids. Germline values: CDR1 PRHDT, CDR2 FYEKMQ (reference sequence). CDR3 sequence: CASSTGTDDREKLFF. CDR3 nucleotides: TGTGCCAGCAGCACCGGGACGGATGACAGAGAAAAACTGTTTTTT.

V and J are TRBV28 and TRBJ1-4; perhaps TRBD1 as D (6 bases). CDR1 is MDHEN and CDR2 is SYDVKM in the germline V gene. Trimming shortened V by 6 bases and J by 2 bases, and 10 bases separated the two germline ends. The CDR3 is 14 amino acids. The CDR3 sequence: CASRGGQTNEKLFF. As DNA, the CDR3 is TGTGCCAGCAGGGGTGGACAGACTAATGAAAAACTGTTTTTT.

The chain employs TRBV4-1 and TRBJ2-5, with 8 bases matching TRBD2. The CDR3 consists of 17 residues. In germline, CDR1 is MGHRA, CDR2 YSYEKL. V shed 0 bases and J 5 bases; nucleotides not matched to a gene: 11. The CDR3 region is CASSQERGGTRRETQYF. DNA of the CDR3: TGCGCCAGCAGCCAAGAACGCGGGGGGACCCGGCGGGAGACCCAGTACTTC.

The sample holds one count of this clone. This chain connects TRBV4-1 to TRBJ2-1; 8 bases agree with TRBD1. J was trimmed by 6 bases and V by 3 bases; bases with no gene match: 7. This CDR3 comprises 15 residues. Germline CDR1 is MGHRA and CDR2 is YSYEKL. The CDR3 sequence is CASSQVRGRLNEQFF. The CDR3 region has the DNA TGCGCCAGCAGCCAGGTCAGGGGGCGTCTCAATGAGCAGTTCTTC.

The sample holds a few counts of this clone. The chain uses TRBV4-2 and TRBJ2-7; 10 bases agree with TRBD2. CDR1 is LGHNA and CDR2 is YNFKEQ in the germline V gene. CDR3 length: 18 amino acids. V shed 0 bases and J 1 base; nucleotides not matched to a gene: 9. The CDR3 sequence is CASSQDRGLAGDSYEQYF. The CDR3 coding sequence is TGTGCCAGCAGCCAAGATAGGGGGCTAGCGGGAGATTCCTACGAGCAGTACTTC.

V usage is TRBV4-2 and J usage is TRBJ2-5, with 7 bases identical to TRBD2. Gene TRBJ2-7 matches the end of the DNA better, so the J call may be wrong. The CDR3 extends over 16 amino acids. Germline CDR1 reads LGHNA; CDR2 reads YNFKEQ. The CDR3 here is CASSQAWRGSSYEQYF. CDR3 nucleotides: TGTGCCAGCAGCCAAGCCTGGCGGGGGAGCTCCTACGAGCAGTACTTC.

The chain has TRBV18 and TRBJ1-1, with D unclear. Trimming left V 1 base short and J 5 bases short, with 8 bases between. Germline V gives CDR1 KGHSH, CDR2 LQKENI. This CDR3 comprises 13 residues. CDR3 in amino acids: CASSPQGSTEAFF. The CDR3 coding sequence is TGTGCCAGCTCACCACAGGGAAGTACTGAAGCTTTCTTT. The variable domain in full, completed from reference TRBV18 and TRBJ1-1, reads NAGVMQNPRHLVRRRGQEARLRCSPMKGHSHVYWYRQLPEEGLKFMVYLQKENIIDESGMPKERFSAEFPKEGPSILRIQQVVRGDSAAYFCASSPQGSTEAFFGQGTRLTVV.

CDR3 loop: CAWREDTSGSKEQYF. The CDR3 nucleotides are TGTGCCTGGAGAGAGGATACTAGCGGGAGTAAGGAGCAGTACTTC. This chain uses TRBV30 with TRBJ2-7, with 11 positions matching TRBD2. Looked up from germline, CDR1 is GTSNPN and CDR2 is SVGIG (reference sequence). Trimming removed 3 bases from V and 7 bases from J; junction bases left unmatched: 11. This CDR3 has 15 residues. Full variable domain (outside the CDR3, taken from reference TRBV30 and TRBJ2-7): SQTIHQWPATLVQPVGSPLSLECTVEGTSNPNLYWYRQAAGRGLQLLFYSVGIGQISSEVPQNLSASRPQDRQFILSSKKLLLSDSGFYLCAWREDTSGSKEQYFGPGTRLTVT.

This clone was found once. The chain is built from TRBV7-9 and TRBJ1-2; possibly TRBD1 for D (5 bases). Germline V lookup: CDR1 SEHNR, CDR2 FQNEAQ (reference sequence). CDR3 length: 13 residues. Trimming removed 7 bases at V and 4 bases at J, with 13 bases between. CDR3 amino acids: CASNPTGAYGYTF. Here the CDR3 DNA reads TGTGCCAGCAACCCTACCGGGGCCTATGGCTACACCTTC.

The DNA for the CDR3 is TGTGCCAGCAGCGCCGGACAGGGGCGTGGGGCTTTCTTT. It yields the protein CASSAGQGRGAFF. The chain carries TRBV28 and TRBJ1-1; 9 bases match TRBD1. V gave up 6 bases and J gave up 11 bases; unmatched junction bases: 10. Germline V gene sequence: CDR1 MDHEN, CDR2 SYDVKM. CDR3 length: 13 amino acids.

The chain recombines TRBV10-3 with TRBJ1-5; D unclear. Germline lookup yields CDR1 ENHRY and CDR2 SYGVKD. Between the trimmed V and J ends, which lost 4 bases and 4 bases, there was a span of 5 bases. This CDR3 comprises 12 residues. For the CDR3, the DNA is TGTGCCATCAGTGGTCGGAATCAGCCCCAGCATTTT. Protein sequence: CAISGRNQPQHF.

The V call is TRBV29-1, the J call TRBJ2-2; D remains ambiguous. The ends were cut back, 4 bases at V and 0 bases at J, with 15 bases in the middle. There are 16 residues in the CDR3. In germline, CDR1 is SQVTM, CDR2 ANQGSEA. The DNA for the CDR3 is TGCAGCGTTGTTGGTTTCGCGACGGCGAACACCGGGGAGCTGTTTTTT. Its translation is CSVVGFATANTGELFF.

This clone was recorded a few times. The chain recombines TRBV27 with TRBJ1-1, with D perhaps matching TRBD1 (5 bases). CDR1 is MNHEY, CDR2 SMNVEV, per germline (reference sequence). The V and J ends lost 1 base and 5 bases respectively, with 11 bases between them. The CDR3 runs to 14 residues. This chain's CDR3 is CASSLYGGETEAFF. CDR3 bases: TGTGCCAGCAGTTTATACGGGGGTGAGACTGAAGCTTTCTTT.

Here the CDR3 DNA reads TGTGCCTGGAGAGACCCCCTCAGGGGAGATCAGCCCCAGCATTTT. Its translation: CAWRDPLRGDQPQHF. The chain employs TRBV30 and TRBJ1-5, with D possibly being TRBD1 (6 bases). Per the germline V gene, CDR1 is GTSNPN and CDR2 is SVGIG (reference sequence). CDR3 length equals 15 residues. V lost 3 bases to trimming and J lost 5 bases, with 17 bases between them. Full variable domain (remainder filled in from reference TRBV30 and TRBJ1-5): SQTIHQWPATLVQPVGSPLSLECTVEGTSNPNLYWYRQAAGRGLQLLFYSVGIGQISSEVPQNLSASRPQDRQFILSSKKLLLSDSGFYLCAWRDPLRGDQPQHFGDGTRLSIL.

Note on this clone: One end of the junction is discordant with germline, which a read error may explain. V usage is TRBV30 and J usage is TRBJ1-2, with 7 bases matching TRBD1. Per germline, CDR1 GTSNPN and CDR2 SVGIG (reference sequence). The CDR3 extends over 14 amino acids. CDR3 sequence: CAWSYRDRVYVYTF. CDR3 bases: TGTGCCTGGAGTTACCGGGACAGAGTTTATGTCTACACCTTC.

This chain uses TRBV5-6 with TRBJ1-3; D is ambiguous. The CDR3 spans 15 residues. The germline gives CDR1 SGHDT, CDR2 YYEEEE. V shed 0 bases and J shed 0 bases, with 7 bases lying between them. The chain's CDR3 is CASSLAPFSGNTIYF. The CDR3 coding sequence is TGTGCCAGCAGCTTGGCCCCATTCTCTGGAAACACCATATATTTT. Full variable domain (rest looked up from reference TRBV5-6 and TRBJ1-3): DAGVTQSPTHLIKTRGQQVTLRCSPKSGHDTVSWYQQALGQGPQFIFQYYEEEERQRGNFPDRFSGHQFPNYSSELNVNALLLGDSALYLCASSLAPFSGNTIYFGEGSWLTVV.

This clone was detected once. This chain uses TRBV7-6 with TRBJ1-5; D is uncertain. The V end lost 2 bases, the J end lost 5 bases, and 7 bases lay between the germline ends. This CDR3 comprises 13 residues. Germline V CDR1 and CDR2: SGHVS, FNYEAQ. The CDR3 protein is CASSLSEDQPQHF. The CDR3 nucleotides are TGTGCCAGCAGCTTATCAGAGGATCAGCCCCAGCATTTT.

The CDR3 region is CASSEYTLGGWQIGELFF. The CDR3 nucleotides read TGTGCCAGCAGTGAATACACTTTGGGGGGGTGGCAGATCGGGGAGCTGTTTTTT. The chain recombines TRBV6-1 with TRBJ2-2; 7 positions agree with TRBD2. Per germline, CDR1 MNHNS and CDR2 SASEGT. The CDR3 is 18 residues long. V dropped 2 bases and J dropped 7; count of bases not matched to a gene: 16.

The CDR3 DNA is TGTGCCAGCACCTATTACGGGGACAGGGACGACAATGAGCAGTTCTTC. It encodes CASTYYGDRDDNEQFF. The chain carries TRBV28 and TRBJ2-1, with 9 bases aligning to TRBD1. CDR1 is MDHEN and CDR2 is SYDVKM in the germline V gene. With 7 bases clipped from V and 5 bases from J, the junction kept 12 bases outside the gene matches. The CDR3 spans 16 residues.

V is TRBV5-8 and J is TRBJ1-1; D call uncertain. Germline CDR1 SGHTS, CDR2 YDEGEE. The V end was cut by 2 bases, the J end by 1 base, with 6 bases between. CDR3 length equals 13 residues. The CDR3 nucleotides read TGTGCCAGCAGCTTTGACCCGAACACTGAAGCTTTCTTT. Translated: CASSFDPNTEAFF. Complete variable domain (other parts from reference TRBV5-8 and TRBJ1-1): EAGVTQSPTHLIKTRGQQATLRCSPISGHTSVYWYQQALGLGLQFLLWYDEGEERNRGNFPPRFSGRQFPNYSSELNVNALELEDSALYLCASSFDPNTEAFFGQGTRLTVV.

The chain couples TRBV28 to TRBJ1-1; no reliable D call. The germline V gene has CDR1 MDHEN and CDR2 SYDVKM. V lost 2 bases and J lost 2, with 9 bases in between. The CDR3 is 14 residues long. CDR3 residues: CASSLRLDNTEAFF. CDR3 nucleotides: TGTGCCAGCAGTTTAAGGCTGGATAACACTGAAGCTTTCTTT.

The gene calls are TRBV5-1 and TRBJ2-3, with 9 bases matching TRBD2. CDR1 SGHRS and CDR2 YFSETQ come from the germline V gene. The CDR3 loop spans 16 amino acids. J was trimmed by 5 bases and V by 6 bases; bases with no gene match: 13. The CDR3 region is CASKASGVPRGDTQYF. CDR3 bases: TGCGCCAGCAAGGCTAGCGGGGTACCTCGGGGAGATACGCAGTATTTT.